The T cell receptor (beta chain) under discussion was sequenced for a study of shared clonotypes between healthy human individuals. Overall study: Three plates were used per donor for CD4 naive, three for CD4 memory, two for CD8 naive and one for CD8 memory. General study results and limits: A generally larger estimated richness was seen in naive subsets than in memory subsets.

Germline-derived CDR1 and CDR2 are SGHRS and YFSETQ. The CDR3 contains 13 residues. V was shortened by 0 bases and J by 6 bases, with 7 bases between the two germline ends. The donors, healthy adults who were HIV-negative, had experienced no recent acute infections or vaccinations. The study separated CD4+ cells into CD45RA+ naive and CD45RA-negative memory subsets. Produced via immunoSEQ multiplex PCR; TCRdb's table is partial and in-frame only. The data contain about 2.4 million clones, roughly 93% of them singletons. As concerns this clone: What it recognizes is unknown.

This clonotype was sampled from a man younger than 30 in good health. Some clones in this sample may be carry-over from other donors' samples. The J gene is TRBJ2-1, the V gene TRBV5-1; D is undetermined. Sequenced: naive CD4+ T cells from PBMCs. Subset here: CD45RA+ positively selected. CDR3 DNA sequence: TGCGCCAGCAGCTTGGTCGGGTCCAATGAGCAGTTCTTC. This codes for CASSLVGSNEQFF.